This T cell receptor beta chain is from a study of identical twins. Study-level findings and limits: Researchers caution that invariant MAIT and iNKT cells could partly confound zero-insertion analyses.

CDR3 size: 13 residues. The ends were cut back, 0 bases at V and 12 bases at J, with 12 bases in the middle. Germline V lookup: CDR1 SGHDN, CDR2 FVKESK. TCRdb used MiXCR to reprocess the 5' RACE reads, holding one entry per CDR3 protein. This sample carries 1.5 million to 2 million distinct CDR3 sequences, under 35% of them seen once, and the ten largest clones take more than 0.25%. On this clonotype itself: The target antigen is unknown.

The sequence was collected from a newborn girl in good health. V is TRBV14 and J is TRBJ2-1; D not certain. Sequencing used cord blood. In DNA form, the CDR3 reads TGTGCCAGCAGCCAAGAAGTGAGGTTAAGGCAGTTCTTC. This encodes CASSQEVRLRQFF.